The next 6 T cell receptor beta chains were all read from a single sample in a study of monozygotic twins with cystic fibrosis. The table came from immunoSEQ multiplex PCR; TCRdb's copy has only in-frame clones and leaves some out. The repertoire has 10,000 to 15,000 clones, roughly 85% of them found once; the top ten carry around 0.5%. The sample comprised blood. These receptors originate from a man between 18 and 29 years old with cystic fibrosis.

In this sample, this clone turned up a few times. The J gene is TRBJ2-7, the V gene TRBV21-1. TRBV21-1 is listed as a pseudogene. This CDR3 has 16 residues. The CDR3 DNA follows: TGTGCCAGCAGCATCAGGGCCAGGAGGAGCTCCTACGAGCAGTACTTC. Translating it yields CASSIRARRSSYEQYF.

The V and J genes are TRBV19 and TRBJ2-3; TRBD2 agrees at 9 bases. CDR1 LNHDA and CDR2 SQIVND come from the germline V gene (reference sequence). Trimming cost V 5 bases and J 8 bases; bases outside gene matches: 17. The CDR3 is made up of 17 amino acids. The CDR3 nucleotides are TGTGCCAGTAGTGTGCGCGGGGGCGGGGGGGCTCGAGGTACGCAGTATTTT. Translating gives CASSVRGGGGARGTQYF.

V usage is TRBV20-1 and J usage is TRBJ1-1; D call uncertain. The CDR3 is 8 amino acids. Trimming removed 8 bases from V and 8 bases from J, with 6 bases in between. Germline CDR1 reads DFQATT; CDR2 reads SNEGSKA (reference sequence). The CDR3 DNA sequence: TGCAGTCCTTCCGAAGCTTTCTTT. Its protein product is CSPSEAFF.

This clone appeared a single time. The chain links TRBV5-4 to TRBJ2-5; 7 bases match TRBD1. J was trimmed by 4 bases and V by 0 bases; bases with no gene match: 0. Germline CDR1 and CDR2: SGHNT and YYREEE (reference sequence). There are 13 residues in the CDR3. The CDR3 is CASSLAGGETQYF. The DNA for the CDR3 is TGTGCCAGCAGCTTGGCAGGGGGAGAGACCCAGTACTTC.

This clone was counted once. As DNA, the CDR3 is TGTGCCACCAGCAGAGATAGGACAGGGGGCTACGAGCAGTACTTC. Translating it yields CATSRDRTGGYEQYF. The chain employs TRBV15 and TRBJ2-7; the match to TRBD1 covers 10 bases. With 0 bases clipped from V and 3 bases from J, the junction kept 2 bases outside the gene matches. The CDR3 has 15 residues. Germline loops: CDR1 LNHNV, CDR2 YYDKDF (reference sequence).

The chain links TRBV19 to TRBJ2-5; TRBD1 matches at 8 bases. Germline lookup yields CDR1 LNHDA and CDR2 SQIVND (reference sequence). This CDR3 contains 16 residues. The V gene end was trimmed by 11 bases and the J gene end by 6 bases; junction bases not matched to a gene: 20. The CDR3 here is CALSSPQGALMKTQYF. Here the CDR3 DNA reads TGTGCCCTAAGTAGTCCCCAGGGGGCGCTCATGAAGACCCAGTACTTC.